These T cell receptor beta chains were read from a single sample in a study of T cell repertoires in cytomegalovirus infection. Antigens for these TCRs are unknown. TCRdb recomputed calls from the reads with MiXCR, one row per CDR3 protein. The table shows roughly 800,000 distinct CDR3 sequences, with about 29% occurring only once. Sequences were derived from cultured CD8+ T cells from PBMCs, sampled from culture after CMV antigen stimulation. Every receptor here comes from a human donor in good health (CMV status not recorded). Some clones in this sample may be carry-over from other donors' samples. The CDR3 runs from the conserved cysteine through the conserved F or W. A D gene is named only where the DNA matches it firmly. Size is omitted from some rows. Given values are once, few, many or a class for expanded clones.

J: TRBJ1-1
V: TRBV4-1
length: 15
D: -
size: many
DNA: TGCGCCAGCAGCCACCCTCGTAAACTCAACACTGAAGCTTTCTTT
CDR3: CASSHPRKLNTEAFF

J: TRBJ1-5
V: TRBV7-8
length: 16
D: TRBD1
size: -
DNA: TGTGCCAGCAGCTTATGGGACAGGGACTACAATCAGCCCCAGCATTTT
CDR3: CASSLWDRDYNQPQHF

J: TRBJ1-5
V: TRBV7-8
length: 17
D: TRBD1
size: many
DNA: TGTGCCAGCAGCTTAGCGCTCGGAGACAGGGCGGGTCAGCCCCAGCATTTT
CDR3: CASSLALGDRAGQPQHF

J: TRBJ2-2
V: TRBV19
length: 12
D: -
size: -
DNA: TGTGCCAGTAGTATAGCCACCGGGGAGCTGTTTTTT
CDR3: CASSIATGELFF

J: TRBJ2-1
V: TRBV12-3/TRBV12-4
length: 15
D: TRBD2
size: many
DNA: TGTGCCAGCAGACGAAAGCGGGGGGCGTCCAATGAGCAGTTCTTC
CDR3: CASRRKRGASNEQFF

J: TRBJ1-4
V: TRBV5-1
length: 17
D: -
size: -
DNA: TGCGCCAGCAGCTTGGACGGGACACTTGCAACTAATGAAAAACTGTTTTTT
CDR3: CASSLDGTLATNEKLFF

J: TRBJ1-5
V: TRBV7-9
length: 18
D: -
size: -
DNA: TGTGCCAGCAGCTTGGGGGGATTGTGGGCGGGGGAAAATCAGCCCCAGCATTTT
CDR3: CASSLGGLWAGENQPQHF

J: TRBJ1-1
V: TRBV27
length: 12
D: TRBD1
size: -
DNA: TGTGCCAGCAAGTCAGGGGGCACTGAAGCTTTCTTT
CDR3: CASKSGGTEAFF

J: TRBJ1-2
V: TRBV6-5
length: 15
D: TRBD1
size: once
DNA: TGTGCCAGCAGAGCGGACAGGCCTACTAACTATGGCTACACCTTC
CDR3: CASRADRPTNYGYTF

J: TRBJ1-3
V: TRBV6-2/TRBV6-3
length: 17
D: TRBD1
size: -
DNA: TGTGCCAGCAGTTACGTGGACAGGATACTCTCTGGAAACACCATATATTTT
CDR3: CASSYVDRILSGNTIYF

J: TRBJ2-1
V: TRBV29-1
length: 12
D: -
size: -
DNA: TGCAGTCCGAGGGGCGAGGGTGGTGAGCCGTTCTTC
CDR3: CSPRGEGGEPFF

J: TRBJ2-1
V: TRBV12-5
length: 12
D: -
size: -
DNA: TGTGCTAGTGGTTTGGGGGGAAATGAGCAGTTCTTC
CDR3: CASGLGGNEQFF

J: TRBJ2-7
V: TRBV12-5
length: 14
D: -
size: -
DNA: TGTGCTAGTGGTTCCACCGGGAGAACCTACGAGCAGTACTTC
CDR3: CASGSTGRTYEQYF

J: TRBJ1-5
V: TRBV19
length: 14
D: -
size: -
DNA: TGTGCCAGTAGTACCGACCGAAGCAATCAGCCCCAGCATTTT
CDR3: CASSTDRSNQPQHF

J: TRBJ1-5
V: TRBV19
length: 11
D: -
size: many
DNA: TGTGCCACAGGGGGCAATCAGCCCCAGCATTTT
CDR3: CATGGNQPQHF

J: TRBJ1-1
V: TRBV4-1
length: 14
D: -
size: -
DNA: TGCGCCAGCAGCCTAGCGCCCGCGAACACTGAAGCTTTCTTT
CDR3: CASSLAPANTEAFF

J: TRBJ1-1
V: TRBV25-1
length: 14
D: -
size: -
DNA: TGTGCCAGCAGTGAAACAGGGCTGGACACTGAAGCTTTCTTT
CDR3: CASSETGLDTEAFF

J: TRBJ2-2
V: TRBV7-2
length: 16
D: -
size: many
DNA: TGTGCCAGCAGCTTTCAATCAGACAAGAACACCGGGGAGCTGTTTTTT
CDR3: CASSFQSDKNTGELFF

J: TRBJ2-7
V: TRBV5-1
length: 18
D: TRBD1
size: -
DNA: TGCGCCAGCAGCCGATCTGCCCTAGTAGACAGGGTGGCCTACGAGCAGTACTTC
CDR3: CASSRSALVDRVAYEQYF

J: TRBJ2-1
V: TRBV5-1
length: 16
D: TRBD2
size: once
DNA: TGCGCCAGCTCTGTAGTAATCACTAGCGGGGACGATGAGCAGTTCTTC
CDR3: CASSVVITSGDDEQFF

J: TRBJ2-6
V: TRBV6-1
length: 15
D: -
size: few
DNA: TGTGCCGGACCCTCTCTAAGCTCTGGGGCCAACGTCCTGACTTTC
CDR3: CAGPSLSSGANVLTF

J: TRBJ2-4
V: TRBV4-1
length: 19
D: TRBD2
size: -
DNA: TGCGCCAGCAGCCAAGATTCTAGTACTAGCGGGGGAGCCAAAAACATTCAGTACTTC
CDR3: CASSQDSSTSGGAKNIQYF

J: TRBJ2-1
V: TRBV13
length: 16
D: TRBD2
size: -
DNA: TGTGCCAGCAGCACGGTTAGCGGGGGGGCGCGGAATGAGCAGTTCTTC
CDR3: CASSTVSGGARNEQFF

J: TRBJ1-1
V: TRBV27
length: 16
D: -
size: once
DNA: TGTGCCAGCAGTTTAACCCCAAATGACTGGGAGGGTGAAGCTTTCTTT
CDR3: CASSLTPNDWEGEAFF

J: TRBJ1-2
V: TRBV27
length: 14
D: TRBD1
size: -
DNA: TGTGCCAGCTATGGACAGGGAGAGGGCTATGGCTACACCTTC
CDR3: CASYGQGEGYGYTF

J: TRBJ1-2
V: TRBV7-4
length: 17
D: -
size: few
DNA: TGTGCCAGCAGCTCCCAGACAGAGGGATCGGGGAACTATGGCTACACCTTC
CDR3: CASSSQTEGSGNYGYTF

J: TRBJ2-1
V: TRBV5-6
length: 13
D: -
size: few
DNA: TGTGCCAGCAGCCGGGGAGCTTACAATGAGCAGTTCTTC
CDR3: CASSRGAYNEQFF

J: TRBJ1-1
V: TRBV5-6
length: 14
D: -
size: once
DNA: TGTGCCTCAATGGGGGGGGCTTTTGACACTGAAGCTTTCTTT
CDR3: CASMGGAFDTEAFF

J: TRBJ1-6
V: TRBV5-4
length: 17
D: -
size: -
DNA: TGTGCCAGCAGCTTGGGGCCAGGGGCGGTCAGTAATTCACCCCTCCACTTT
CDR3: CASSLGPGAVSNSPLHF

J: TRBJ1-2
V: TRBV7-2
length: 15
D: TRBD1
size: -
DNA: TGTGCCAGCAGCGCTTGGACAGGGACCTTCGATGGCTACACCTTC
CDR3: CASSAWTGTFDGYTF

J: TRBJ1-6
V: TRBV20-1
length: 15
D: TRBD1
size: -
DNA: TGCAGTGCTAGAGGGCGGGACAGGCCTAATTCACCCCTCCACTTT
CDR3: CSARGRDRPNSPLHF

J: TRBJ2-2
V: TRBV6-5
length: 19
D: TRBD1
size: -
DNA: TGTGCCAGCAGTTACTCGATTTCTACGGGACAGGGGGTTATCGGGGAGCTGTTTTTT
CDR3: CASSYSISTGQGVIGELFF

J: TRBJ2-2
V: TRBV6-4
length: 16
D: -
size: -
DNA: TGTGCCAGCAGTGACTCCCCGGACCGGAACACCGGGGAGCTGTTTTTT
CDR3: CASSDSPDRNTGELFF

J: TRBJ1-2
V: TRBV28
length: 13
D: -
size: few
DNA: TGTGCCAGCGGAACTCAGGGGAACTATGGCTACACCTTC
CDR3: CASGTQGNYGYTF

J: TRBJ1-1
V: TRBV7-2
length: 13
D: -
size: many
DNA: TGTGCCAGCAGCCAAACAATGAACACTGAAGCTTTCTTT
CDR3: CASSQTMNTEAFF

J: TRBJ1-1
V: TRBV12-3/TRBV12-4
length: 14
D: -
size: -
DNA: TGTGCCAGCACCTACTTTGGGGGAATCACTGAAGCTTTCTTT
CDR3: CASTYFGGITEAFF

J: TRBJ1-3
V: TRBV12-3/TRBV12-4
length: 14
D: -
size: -
DNA: TGTGCCAGCAGGCTGTTGGGCTCTGGAAACACCATATATTTT
CDR3: CASRLLGSGNTIYF

J: TRBJ2-5
V: TRBV12-3/TRBV12-4
length: 13
D: -
size: once
DNA: TGTGCCAGCAGTCCGGGCCCCTGGGAGACCCAGTACTTC
CDR3: CASSPGPWETQYF

J: TRBJ2-1
V: TRBV5-8
length: 22
D: TRBD1
size: -
DNA: TGTGCCAGCAGCACGACCAAACCGGGACAGGGACATTTAAGGAGCTCCTACAATGAGCAGTTCTTC
CDR3: CASSTTKPGQGHLRSSYNEQFF

J: TRBJ1-1
V: TRBV15
length: 14
D: -
size: few
DNA: TGTGCCACCAGCAGAGGAGGAGTGAACACTGAAGCTTTCTTT
CDR3: CATSRGGVNTEAFF

J: TRBJ2-7
V: TRBV4-1
length: 14
D: -
size: -
DNA: TGCGCCAGCAGCCCGTCGGATCACTCCTACGAGCAGTACTTC
CDR3: CASSPSDHSYEQYF

J: TRBJ1-2
V: TRBV29-1
length: 11
D: -
size: -
DNA: TGCAGCGTTGGCACGGACTACGGCTACACCTTC
CDR3: CSVGTDYGYTF

J: TRBJ1-6
V: TRBV7-8
length: 14
D: -
size: many
DNA: TGTGCCAGCAGGCCCAGCTCCTATAATTCACCCCTCCACTTT
CDR3: CASRPSSYNSPLHF

J: TRBJ2-5
V: TRBV20-1
length: 15
D: TRBD2
size: -
DNA: TGCAGTGCTAGAGATTGGGGCGGGGGAGGAGAGACCCAGTACTTC
CDR3: CSARDWGGGGETQYF

J: TRBJ2-1
V: TRBV5-8
length: 15
D: -
size: -
DNA: TGTGCCAGCAGCCCCAGCGGAGCAGGGCGCAATGAGCAGTTCTTC
CDR3: CASSPSGAGRNEQFF

J: TRBJ1-6
V: TRBV12-3/TRBV12-4
length: 14
D: -
size: -
DNA: TGTGTCAGCAGACGCGACAAGTTTTGGACACCCCTCCACTTT
CDR3: CVSRRDKFWTPLHF